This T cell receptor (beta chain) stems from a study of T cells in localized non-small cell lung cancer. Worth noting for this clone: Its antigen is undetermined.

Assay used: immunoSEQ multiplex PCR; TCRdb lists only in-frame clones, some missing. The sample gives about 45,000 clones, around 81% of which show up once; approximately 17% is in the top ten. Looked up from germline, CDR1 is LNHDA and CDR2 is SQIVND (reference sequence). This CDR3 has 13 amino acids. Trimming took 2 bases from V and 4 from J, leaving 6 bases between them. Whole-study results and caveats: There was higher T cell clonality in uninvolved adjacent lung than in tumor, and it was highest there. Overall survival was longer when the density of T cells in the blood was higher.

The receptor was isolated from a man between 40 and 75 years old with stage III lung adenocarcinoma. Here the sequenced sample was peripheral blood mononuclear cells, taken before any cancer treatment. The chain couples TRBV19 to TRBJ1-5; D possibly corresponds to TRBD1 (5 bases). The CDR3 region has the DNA TGTGCCAGTAGTATAAGACAGAATCAGCCCCAGCATTTT. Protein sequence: CASSIRQNQPQHF.